This entry lists 2 T cell receptor beta chains sequenced from one sample in a study of blood T cell repertoires in COVID-19. Here immunoSEQ multiplex PCR was the method, and the copy in TCRdb shows in-frame clones only, minus some. The data contain 200,000 to 250,000 clones, over 75% of them singletons. The specimen sequenced was PBMCs or T cells enriched from blood (not recorded which). These receptors came from a woman between 50 and 59 years old with acute COVID-19.

This chain connects TRBV19 to TRBJ1-1; D is uncertain. CDR1 LNHDA and CDR2 SQIVND come from the germline V gene (reference sequence). The V and J ends lost 6 bases and 0 bases respectively, with 20 bases between them. The CDR3 runs to 17 residues. The DNA for the CDR3 is TGTGCCAGTAGCCTCAAGGAGGGATTTCCTATGAACACTGAAGCTTTCTTT. The encoded protein is CASSLKEGFPMNTEAFF.

V usage is TRBV25-1 and J usage is TRBJ2-1; TRBD1 matches 8 bases. From germline, CDR1 is MGHDK and CDR2 SYGVNS. After removal of 1 base from V and 9 bases from J, the junction contained 11 bases not matched to a gene. This CDR3 has 16 residues. This CDR3 reads CASSELTGGAGGEQFF. Written as DNA, the CDR3 is TGTGCCAGCAGTGAATTAACAGGGGGAGCCGGGGGTGAGCAGTTCTTC.